This T cell receptor (beta chain) comes out of a study of blood T cell repertoires in COVID-19. About the study: The origin of the acute and convalescent COVID-19 samples was the United States, Italy and Spain. T cells, B-cell-depleted T cells, or PBMCs provided the cDNA or gDNA that served as material.

Authors' analysis steps: Amplifying reference gene primers gave estimates of nucleated cell counts. Here immunoSEQ multiplex PCR was the method, and the copy in TCRdb shows in-frame clones only, minus some. V, J and clone size derive from that table, while D and trimming were established from the DNA sequence. The sample carries roughly 80,000 clones, roughly 80% recorded once. CDR1 is SGDLS, CDR2 YYNGEE, per germline. V lost 4 bases and J lost 8, with 10 bases in between. The CDR3 sequence is 13 residues long. J is TRBJ1-6 and V is TRBV9; no firm D call. The sequence derives from a human donor in a cohort sampled during active COVID-19. The sample was peripheral blood. Here the CDR3 DNA reads TGTGCCAGCAGCTCCCCCTGGCATTCACCCCTCCACTTT. Translated: CASSSPWHSPLHF.